Detailed here is one TCR beta chain. The CDR3 runs to 15 residues. Deletions cut 8 bases from V and 0 bases from J, with 11 bases between. Germline V gene data show CDR1 as SGHVS and CDR2 as FNYEAQ. TCRdb re-called the RT-PCR reads with MiXCR, one entry per CDR3 protein. The sample shows about 680,000 distinct CDR3 sequences, approximately 15% of them seen only once. Sequencing was carried out using memory CD4+ T cells from blood. The rearrangement uses TRBV7-6 and TRBJ2-6; D perhaps matches TRBD2 (5 bases). The receptor was isolated from a female donor in good health, serving as a healthy control. CDR3 protein: CASGGPNSGANVLTF. The CDR3 coding sequence is TGTGCCAGCGGCGGGCCTAACTCTGGGGCCAACGTCCTGACTTTC.